This T cell receptor beta chain was identified in a study of graft-versus-host responses after intestinal transplantation. Overall study results and limits: High graft-versus-host to host-versus-graft T cell clonal ratios marked allografts of patients with graft-donor macrochimerism. Circulating GvH clones peaking coincided with falling HvG clones soon after transplant. GvH clones detected in recipient marrow included some appearing first in ileum or blood.

Profiling relied on immunoSEQ multiplex PCR, and the TCRdb table lists in-frame clones only, not all of them. The table has some 82,000 clones, around nine tenths seen once. About this clone itself: Its antigen is still unknown.

The germline V gene has CDR1 LNHDA and CDR2 SQIVND (reference sequence). There are 14 residues in the CDR3. V was cut by 3 bases and J by 6 bases, with 14 bases left in between. Specimen: unstimulated CD8+ T cells sorted from spleen or lymph node cells, collected before transplant. The chain employs TRBV19 and TRBJ1-1; tentatively, D is TRBD1 (5 bases). This clonotype was obtained from a human donor who was the organ donor for an intestinal transplant. DNA for the CDR3: TGTGCCAGTAGTATGTTTTCCGGGGCCGCTGAAGCTTTCTTT. Its translation: CASSMFSGAAEAFF. The whole variable domain, remainder taken from reference TRBV19 and TRBJ1-1, is DGGITQSPKYLFRKEGQNVTLSCEQNLNHDAMYWYRQDPGQGLRLIYYSQIVNDFQKGDIAEGYSVSREKKESFPLTVTSAQKNPTAFYLCASSMFSGAAEAFFGQGTRLTVV.